These 11 T cell receptor beta chains originate from one sample sequenced in a study of monozygotic twins with inflammatory bowel disease. TCRdb re-called the 5' RACE reads, yielding one record per CDR3 amino acid sequence without DNA. Its listing shows about 93,000 distinct CDR3 sequences. Input material: blood. The receptors stem from a human donor with ulcerative colitis or Crohn's disease, or a healthy co-twin of an affected twin (not recorded which).

Here the CDR3 reads CASSYGGQPQHF. The chain joins TRBV6-6 to TRBJ1-5. Germline CDR1 reads MNHNY; CDR2 reads SVGAGI (reference sequence). The length of the CDR3 is 12 residues.

This chain connects TRBV20-1 to TRBJ2-6; the D gene TCRdb calls, TRBD1, cannot be checked with no DNA. The CDR3 runs to 14 residues. Germline-derived CDR1 and CDR2 are DFQATT and SNEGSKA (reference sequence). The CDR3 loop is CSASPASGANVLTF.

V is TRBV7-9 and J is TRBJ2-1; TCRdb designates TRBD1, a call that cannot be tested without DNA. There are 14 residues in the CDR3. Germline V CDR1 and CDR2: SEHNR, FQNEAQ (reference sequence). CDR3: CASSFGRPYNEQFF.

The V and J genes are TRBV29-1 and TRBJ1-2; checking the TCRdb D call of TRBD1 is not possible without DNA. CDR3 length equals 13 residues. Germline CDR1 SQVTM, CDR2 ANQGSEA. CDR3 region: CSVENRGRMGYTF.

This chain joins TRBV6-6 and TRBJ2-1. Germline V gene lookup returns CDR1 MNHNY and CDR2 SVGAGI (reference sequence). The CDR3 has 13 residues. CDR3 sequence: CASSPDRGNEQFF.

The CDR3 loop is CASTEGGRVNEQFF. The rearrangement links TRBV5-1 to TRBJ2-1; TCRdb reports TRBD1, a call that lacks DNA to check it against. The CDR3 loop spans 14 amino acids. The germline V gene has CDR1 SGHRS and CDR2 YFSETQ.

J is TRBJ1-6 and V is TRBV11-2; TCRdb gives TRBD1 as the D gene, but with no DNA this cannot be confirmed. Germline CDR1 reads SGHAT; CDR2 reads FQNNGV. CDR3 length equals 16 residues. CDR3 in amino acids: CASSLETGRYNSPLHF.

The chain recombines TRBV6-2 or TRBV6-3 with TRBJ2-6; as DNA is missing, the TRBD1 call by TCRdb cannot be tested. The V gene's germline CDR1 is MNHEY and CDR2 SVGEGT. CDR3 length: 21 residues. The CDR3 region is CASSYPEGGPSRPSGANVLTF.

The rearrangement links TRBV6-1 to TRBJ1-1; TCRdb picks TRBD1, but there is no DNA to check that call. The CDR3 covers 13 residues. Germline V gene sequence: CDR1 MNHNS, CDR2 SASEGT. CDR3 sequence: CASSDRQRIAAFF.

V gene TRBV5-1 combines with J gene TRBJ1-1. Germline V gene sequence: CDR1 SGHRS, CDR2 YFSETQ. This CDR3 has 12 residues. The chain's CDR3 is CASSIRESEAFF.

CDR3 region: CASSSSLGDRGNEQFF. The rearrangement uses TRBV5-1 and TRBJ2-1; as DNA is missing, the TRBD1 call by TCRdb cannot be tested. This CDR3 region has 16 residues. Germline CDR1 and CDR2: SGHRS and YFSETQ. Variable domain in full (rest from reference TRBV5-1 and TRBJ2-1): KAGVTQTPRYLIKTRGQQVTLSCSPISGHRSVSWYQQTPGQGLQFLFEYFSETQRNKGNFPGRFSGRQFSNSRSEMNVSTLELGDSALYLCASSSSLGDRGNEQFFGPGTRLTVL.